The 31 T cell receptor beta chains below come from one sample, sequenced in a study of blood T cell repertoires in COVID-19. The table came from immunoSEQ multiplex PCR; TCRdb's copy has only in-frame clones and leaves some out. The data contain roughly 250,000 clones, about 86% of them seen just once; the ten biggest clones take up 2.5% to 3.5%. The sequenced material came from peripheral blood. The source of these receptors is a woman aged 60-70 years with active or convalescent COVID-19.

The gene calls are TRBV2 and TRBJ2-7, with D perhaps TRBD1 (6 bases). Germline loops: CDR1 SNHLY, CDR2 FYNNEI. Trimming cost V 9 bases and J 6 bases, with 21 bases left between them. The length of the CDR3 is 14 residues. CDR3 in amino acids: CARTKLVTTGEQYF. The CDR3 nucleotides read TGTGCCAGGACGAAACTCGTTACGACAGGCGAGCAGTACTTC.

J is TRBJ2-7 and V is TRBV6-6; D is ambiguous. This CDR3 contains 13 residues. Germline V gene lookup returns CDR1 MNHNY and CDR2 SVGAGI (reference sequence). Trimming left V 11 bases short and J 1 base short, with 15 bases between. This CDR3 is CAAAPLRSYEQYF. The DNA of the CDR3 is TGTGCCGCCGCCCCCCTCAGGTCCTACGAGCAGTACTTC.

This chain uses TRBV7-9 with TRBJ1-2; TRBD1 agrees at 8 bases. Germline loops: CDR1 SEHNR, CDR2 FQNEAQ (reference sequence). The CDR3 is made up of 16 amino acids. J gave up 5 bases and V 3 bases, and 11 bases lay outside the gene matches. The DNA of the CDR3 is TGTGCCAGCAGCTTGGGCATCGACAGGGGTGGATATGGCTACACCTTC. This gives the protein CASSLGIDRGGYGYTF.

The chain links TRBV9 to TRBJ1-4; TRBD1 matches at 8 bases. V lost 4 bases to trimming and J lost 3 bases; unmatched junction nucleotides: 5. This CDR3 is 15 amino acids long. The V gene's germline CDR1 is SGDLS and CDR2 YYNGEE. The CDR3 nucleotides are TGTGCCAGCAGCCCTAGGACAGGGCCTAATGAAAAACTGTTTTTT. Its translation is CASSPRTGPNEKLFF.

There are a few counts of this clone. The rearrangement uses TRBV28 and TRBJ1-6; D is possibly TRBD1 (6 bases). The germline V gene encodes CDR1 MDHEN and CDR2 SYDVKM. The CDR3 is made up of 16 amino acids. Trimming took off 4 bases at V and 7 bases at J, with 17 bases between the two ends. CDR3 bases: TGTGCCAGCAGTTCCCTTCCGGGACAATTGAATTCACCCCTCCACTTT. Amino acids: CASSSLPGQLNSPLHF.

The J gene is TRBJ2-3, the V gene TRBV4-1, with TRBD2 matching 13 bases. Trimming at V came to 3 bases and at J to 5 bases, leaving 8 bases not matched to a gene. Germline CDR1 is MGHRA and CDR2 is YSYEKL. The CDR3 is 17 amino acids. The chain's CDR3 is CASSQGKGLAGEDTQYF. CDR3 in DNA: TGCGCCAGCAGCCAGGGGAAAGGACTAGCGGGGGAAGATACGCAGTATTTT.

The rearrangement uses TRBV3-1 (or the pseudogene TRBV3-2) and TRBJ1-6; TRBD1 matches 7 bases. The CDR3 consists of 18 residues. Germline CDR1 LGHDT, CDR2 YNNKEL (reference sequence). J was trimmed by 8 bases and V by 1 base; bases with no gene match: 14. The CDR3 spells CASSQVPGRQGRYSPLHF. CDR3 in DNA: TGTGCCAGCAGCCAAGTCCCCGGGCGACAGGGCCGTTATTCACCCCTCCACTTT.

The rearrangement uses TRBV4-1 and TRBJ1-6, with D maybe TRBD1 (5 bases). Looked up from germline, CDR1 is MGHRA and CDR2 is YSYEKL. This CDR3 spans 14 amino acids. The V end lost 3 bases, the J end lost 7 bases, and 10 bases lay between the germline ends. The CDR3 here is CASSQGQYNSPLHF. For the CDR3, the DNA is TGCGCCAGCAGCCAGGGGCAGTACAATTCACCCCTCCACTTT.

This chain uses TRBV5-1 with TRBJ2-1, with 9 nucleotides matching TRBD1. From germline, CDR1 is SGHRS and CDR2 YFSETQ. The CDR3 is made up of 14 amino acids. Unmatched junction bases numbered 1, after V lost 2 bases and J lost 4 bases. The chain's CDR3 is CASSLGQGYNEQFF. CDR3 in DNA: TGCGCCAGCAGCTTAGGACAGGGGTACAATGAGCAGTTCTTC.

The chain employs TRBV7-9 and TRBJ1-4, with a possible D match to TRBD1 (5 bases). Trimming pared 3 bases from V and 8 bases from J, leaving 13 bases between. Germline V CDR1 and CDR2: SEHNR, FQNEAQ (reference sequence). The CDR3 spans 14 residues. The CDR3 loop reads CASSFGGGDEKLFF. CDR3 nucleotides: TGTGCCAGCAGCTTTGGCGGCGGGGACGAAAAACTGTTTTTT.

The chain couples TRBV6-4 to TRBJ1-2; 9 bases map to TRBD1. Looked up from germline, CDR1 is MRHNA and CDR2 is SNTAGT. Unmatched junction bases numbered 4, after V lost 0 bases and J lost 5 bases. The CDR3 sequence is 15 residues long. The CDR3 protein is CASSDSGTGLYGYTF. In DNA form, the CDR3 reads TGTGCCAGCAGTGACTCGGGGACAGGGCTTTATGGCTACACCTTC.

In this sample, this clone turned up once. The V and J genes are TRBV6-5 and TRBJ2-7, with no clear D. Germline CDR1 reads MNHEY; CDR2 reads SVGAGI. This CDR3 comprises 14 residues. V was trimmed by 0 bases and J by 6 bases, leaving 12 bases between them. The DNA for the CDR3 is TGTGCCAGCAGTTACTCGGGCGTTAGGTCCGAGCAGTACTTC. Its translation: CASSYSGVRSEQYF.

The CDR3 coding sequence is TGTGCCAGCTCACCGCAACGATCGGGAGTGCGTGGCTACACCTTC. Translation gives CASSPQRSGVRGYTF. The chain employs TRBV18 and TRBJ1-2; D is unresolved. Germline lookup yields CDR1 KGHSH and CDR2 LQKENI. The CDR3 is 15 amino acids. V was trimmed by 3 bases and J by 7 bases, leaving 18 bases between them.

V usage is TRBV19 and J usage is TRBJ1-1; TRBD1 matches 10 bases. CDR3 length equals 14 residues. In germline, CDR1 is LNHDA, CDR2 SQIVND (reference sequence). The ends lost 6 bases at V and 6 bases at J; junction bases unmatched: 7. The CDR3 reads CASSRQGASAEAFF. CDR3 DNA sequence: TGTGCCAGTAGCAGACAGGGGGCATCGGCTGAAGCTTTCTTT.

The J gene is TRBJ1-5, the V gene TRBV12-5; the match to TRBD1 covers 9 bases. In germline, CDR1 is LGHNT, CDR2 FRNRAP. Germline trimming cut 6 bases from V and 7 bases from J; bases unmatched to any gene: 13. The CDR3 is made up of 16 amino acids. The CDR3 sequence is CASGRPGTGLNQPQHF. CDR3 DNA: TGTGCTAGTGGCCGTCCCGGGACAGGGCTCAACCAGCCCCAGCATTTT.

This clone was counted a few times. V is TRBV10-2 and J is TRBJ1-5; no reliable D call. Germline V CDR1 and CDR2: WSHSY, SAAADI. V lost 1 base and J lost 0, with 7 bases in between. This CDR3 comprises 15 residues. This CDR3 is CASSEYGVSNQPQHF. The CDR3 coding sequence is TGCGCCAGCAGTGAGTACGGGGTTAGCAATCAGCCCCAGCATTTT.

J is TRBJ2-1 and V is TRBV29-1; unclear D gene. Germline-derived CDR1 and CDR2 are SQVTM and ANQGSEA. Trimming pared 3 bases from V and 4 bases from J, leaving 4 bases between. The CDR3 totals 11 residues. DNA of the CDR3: TGCAGCGTTGACGAGTACAATGAGCAGTTCTTC. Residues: CSVDEYNEQFF.

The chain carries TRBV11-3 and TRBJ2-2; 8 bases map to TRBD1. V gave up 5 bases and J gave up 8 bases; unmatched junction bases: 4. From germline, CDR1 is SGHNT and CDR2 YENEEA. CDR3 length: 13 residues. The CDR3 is CASSRTGRGELFF. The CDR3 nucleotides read TGTGCCAGCAGCCGGACAGGGAGAGGGGAGCTGTTTTTT.

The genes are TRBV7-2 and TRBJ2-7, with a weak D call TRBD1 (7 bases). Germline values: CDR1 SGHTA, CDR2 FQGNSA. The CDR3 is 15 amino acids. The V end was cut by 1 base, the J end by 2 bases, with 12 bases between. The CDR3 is CASSLEAGQTYEQYF. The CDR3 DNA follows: TGTGCCAGCAGCTTAGAGGCGGGACAGACCTACGAGCAGTACTTC.

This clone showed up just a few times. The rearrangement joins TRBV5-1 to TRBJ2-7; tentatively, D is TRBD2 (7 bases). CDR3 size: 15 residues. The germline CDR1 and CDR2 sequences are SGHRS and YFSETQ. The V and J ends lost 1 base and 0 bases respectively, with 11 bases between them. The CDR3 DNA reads TGCGCCAGCAGCTTGCAGGGGAGGGGCTCCTACGAGCAGTACTTC. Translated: CASSLQGRGSYEQYF.

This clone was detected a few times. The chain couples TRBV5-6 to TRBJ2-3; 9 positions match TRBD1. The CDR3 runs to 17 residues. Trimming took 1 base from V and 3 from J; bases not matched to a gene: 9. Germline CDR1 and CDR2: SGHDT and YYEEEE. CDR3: CASSLLTGGAETDTQYF. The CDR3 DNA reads TGTGCCAGCAGCTTGCTCACAGGGGGCGCGGAGACAGATACGCAGTATTTT.

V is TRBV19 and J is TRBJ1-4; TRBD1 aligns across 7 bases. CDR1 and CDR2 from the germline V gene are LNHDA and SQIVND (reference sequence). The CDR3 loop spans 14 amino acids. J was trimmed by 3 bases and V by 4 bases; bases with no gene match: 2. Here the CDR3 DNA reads TGTGCCAGTAGTAAGGACAGGTCTAATGAAAAACTGTTTTTT. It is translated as CASSKDRSNEKLFF.

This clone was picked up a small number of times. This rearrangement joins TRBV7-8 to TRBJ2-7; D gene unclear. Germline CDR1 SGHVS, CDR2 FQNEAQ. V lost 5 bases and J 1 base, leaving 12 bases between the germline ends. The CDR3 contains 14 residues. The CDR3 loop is CASSPHAPSYEQYF. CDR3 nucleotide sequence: TGTGCCAGCAGCCCACACGCTCCGTCCTACGAGCAGTACTTC.

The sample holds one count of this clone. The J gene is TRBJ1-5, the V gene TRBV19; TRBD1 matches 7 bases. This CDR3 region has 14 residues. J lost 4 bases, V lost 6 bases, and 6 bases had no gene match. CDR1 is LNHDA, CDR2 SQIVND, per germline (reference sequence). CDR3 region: CASRLGTENQPQHF. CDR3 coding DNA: TGTGCCAGTAGACTTGGGACAGAAAATCAGCCCCAGCATTTT.

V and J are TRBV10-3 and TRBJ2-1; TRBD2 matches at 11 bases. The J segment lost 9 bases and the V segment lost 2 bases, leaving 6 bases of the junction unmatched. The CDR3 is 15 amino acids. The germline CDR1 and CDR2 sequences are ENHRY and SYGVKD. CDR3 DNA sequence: TGTGCCATCAGTGAGGGACTAGCGGGTACAATTGAGCAGTTCTTC. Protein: CAISEGLAGTIEQFF.

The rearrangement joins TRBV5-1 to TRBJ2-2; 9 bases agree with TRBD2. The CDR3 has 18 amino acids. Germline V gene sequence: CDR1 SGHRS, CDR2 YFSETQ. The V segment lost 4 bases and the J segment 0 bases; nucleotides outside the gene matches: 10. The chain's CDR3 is CASSPLPRGGSNTGELFF. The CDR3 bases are TGCGCCAGCAGCCCCCTCCCGCGGGGGGGCTCGAACACCGGGGAGCTGTTTTTT.

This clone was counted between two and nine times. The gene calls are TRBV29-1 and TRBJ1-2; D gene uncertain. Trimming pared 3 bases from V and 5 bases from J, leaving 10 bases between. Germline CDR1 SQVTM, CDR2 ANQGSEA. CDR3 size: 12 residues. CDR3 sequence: CSVDEGGYGYTF. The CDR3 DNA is TGCAGCGTTGATGAGGGCGGATATGGCTACACCTTC.

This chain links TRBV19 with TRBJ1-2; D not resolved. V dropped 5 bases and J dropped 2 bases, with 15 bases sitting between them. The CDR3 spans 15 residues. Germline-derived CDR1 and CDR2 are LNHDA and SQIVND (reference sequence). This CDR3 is CASSAPQQWNYGYTF. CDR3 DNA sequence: TGTGCCAGTAGTGCCCCTCAACAGTGGAACTATGGCTACACCTTC.

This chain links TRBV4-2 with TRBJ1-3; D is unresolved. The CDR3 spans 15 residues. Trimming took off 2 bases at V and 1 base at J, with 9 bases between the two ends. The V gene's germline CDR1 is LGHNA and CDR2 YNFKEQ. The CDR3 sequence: CASSQLPGSGNTIYF. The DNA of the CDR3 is TGTGCCAGCAGCCAACTGCCAGGATCTGGAAACACCATATATTTT.

The CDR3 DNA reads as TGTGCCAGCAGCGGGGACACTTACACTGAAGCTTTCTTT. It is translated as CASSGDTYTEAFF. The chain combines TRBV7-3 with TRBJ1-1, with D perhaps TRBD1 (6 bases). Trimming removed 5 bases at V and 3 bases at J, with 10 bases between. CDR1 is SGHTA and CDR2 is FQGTGA in the germline V gene. CDR3 length: 13 residues.

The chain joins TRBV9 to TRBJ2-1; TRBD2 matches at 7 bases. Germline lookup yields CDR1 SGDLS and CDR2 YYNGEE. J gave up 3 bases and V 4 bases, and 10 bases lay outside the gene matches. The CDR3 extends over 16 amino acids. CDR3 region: CASSTRGEGIYNEQFF. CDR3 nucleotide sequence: TGTGCCAGCAGCACCCGAGGGGAGGGGATCTACAATGAGCAGTTCTTC.